Each of the 29 T cell receptor beta chains below was sequenced from the same sample in a study of OX40 agonist ivuxolimab in advanced cancers. Produced via immunoSEQ multiplex PCR; TCRdb's table is partial and in-frame only. The profile shows about 34,000 clones, roughly four fifths of them singletons. The sample here was CD4+ or CD8+ T cells sorted from blood, taken in a trial of the OX40 agonist ivuxolimab. These receptors all come from an adult with an advanced solid tumor such as melanoma, head and neck, liver or kidney cancer.

This clone was counted between two and nine times. This chain joins TRBV25-1 and TRBJ1-1, with D unresolved. The CDR3 spans 12 residues. The germline gives CDR1 MGHDK, CDR2 SYGVNS. V lost 1 base and J lost 4, with 4 bases in between. The CDR3, as DNA: TGTGCCAGCAGTGAATTGGGCACTGAAGCTTTCTTT. Residues: CASSELGTEAFF.

The chain uses TRBV5-6 and TRBJ2-1; tentative D call: TRBD1 (5 bases). CDR3 length equals 15 residues. Germline V gene lookup returns CDR1 SGHDT and CDR2 YYEEEE. The V end was cut by 2 bases, the J end by 0 bases, with 9 bases between. CDR3 sequence reads: CASSFRGFSYNEQFF. The CDR3 coding sequence is TGTGCCAGCAGCTTTAGGGGTTTCTCCTACAATGAGCAGTTCTTC. Supplemented by reference TRBV5-6 and TRBJ2-1, the full variable domain reads DAGVTQSPTHLIKTRGQQVTLRCSPKSGHDTVSWYQQALGQGPQFIFQYYEEEERQRGNFPDRFSGHQFPNYSSELNVNALLLGDSALYLCASSFRGFSYNEQFFGPGTRLTVL.

This clone was detected only a few times. CDR3 amino acids: CASSPGGMPQHF. Written as DNA, the CDR3 is TGTGCCAGCAGCCCAGGAGGAATGCCCCAGCATTTT. The V call is TRBV7-9, the J call TRBJ1-5; D unclear. The CDR3 is made up of 12 amino acids. In germline, CDR1 is SEHNR, CDR2 FQNEAQ (reference sequence). V was pared by 5 bases and J by 9 bases, with 11 bases between.

This chain joins TRBV29-1 and TRBJ2-2; the D gene could be TRBD1 or TRBD2 (5 bases each). The germline gives CDR1 SQVTM, CDR2 ANQGSEA. V dropped 4 bases and J dropped 4 bases, with 7 bases sitting between them. The length of the CDR3 is 12 residues. In DNA, the CDR3 is TGCAGCGTTGCTGGGGGCACCGGGGAGCTGTTTTTT. It codes for CSVAGGTGELFF.

V is TRBV4-1 and J is TRBJ2-1, with TRBD2 identical over 8 bases. The V gene's germline CDR1 is MGHRA and CDR2 YSYEKL. Trimming took 1 base from V and 6 from J; bases not matched to a gene: 5. The CDR3 runs 15 residues. The CDR3 region is CASSQVPRGGNEQFF. Here the CDR3 DNA reads TGCGCCAGCAGCCAAGTACCCCGGGGGGGCAATGAGCAGTTCTTC.

The CDR3, as DNA: TGTGCCACCAGCAGAGTTGCGAAAGGCTCAAGGAATGAGCAGTTCTTC. The encoded protein is CATSRVAKGSRNEQFF. The V and J genes are TRBV15 and TRBJ2-1; D gene uncertain. Germline assignment: CDR1 LNHNV and CDR2 YYDKDF (reference sequence). V was shortened by 1 base and J by 7 bases, with 17 bases between the two germline ends. The CDR3 covers 16 residues.

The genes are TRBV6-4 and TRBJ1-1; no firm D call. Trimming stripped 5 bases from V and 4 bases from J, with 11 bases between. The CDR3 sequence is 13 residues long. Looked up from germline, CDR1 is MRHNA and CDR2 is SNTAGT. CDR3 bases: TGTGCCAGCAGTTCCTCTGACTCCACTGAAGCTTTCTTT. This sequence encodes CASSSSDSTEAFF.

The chain combines TRBV9 with TRBJ1-3; D gene unclear. With 0 bases removed from V and 8 bases from J, the gap between germline ends came to 15 bases. CDR1 and CDR2 (germline): SGDLS, YYNGEE. CDR3 length: 15 residues. CDR3 loop: CASSVGGDARHTIYF. CDR3 nucleotide sequence: TGTGCCAGCAGCGTAGGTGGAGACGCAAGACACACCATATATTTT.

The chain uses TRBV10-3 and TRBJ1-2; 7 positions agree with TRBD1. The J segment lost 3 bases and the V segment lost 2 bases, leaving 3 bases of the junction unmatched. CDR3 length: 14 amino acids. Germline loops: CDR1 ENHRY, CDR2 SYGVKD. CDR3 protein: CAISEDRAYYGYTF. CDR3 coding DNA: TGTGCCATCAGTGAGGACAGGGCGTACTATGGCTACACCTTC.

V gene TRBV28 combines with J gene TRBJ1-1; D ambiguous. CDR3 length: 14 residues. The germline gives CDR1 MDHEN, CDR2 SYDVKM. The V and J ends lost 3 bases and 1 base respectively, with 9 bases between them. As DNA, the CDR3 is TGTGCCAGCAGTTTTTTCGAATCGAACACTGAAGCTTTCTTT. Residues: CASSFFESNTEAFF.

V usage is TRBV23-1 and J usage is TRBJ2-3; 8 nucleotides match TRBD2. TRBV23-1 is classed as an ORF, of uncertain function. The V segment lost 6 bases and the J segment 1 base; nucleotides outside the gene matches: 9. This CDR3 has 16 residues. The CDR3 region is CASSPGLAGGTDTQYF. CDR3 coding DNA: TGCGCCAGCAGCCCAGGACTAGCAGGAGGCACAGATACGCAGTATTTT.

The V and J genes are TRBV11-2 and TRBJ2-7; D not resolved. V was shortened by 3 bases and J by 2 bases, with 14 bases between the two germline ends. This CDR3 has 15 amino acids. Germline V gene sequence: CDR1 SGHAT, CDR2 FQNNGV. CDR3 sequence (DNA): TGTGCCAGCAGCTTCGACATTCCCGCTGCCTACGAGCAGTACTTC. This encodes CASSFDIPAAYEQYF.

The V call is TRBV9, the J call TRBJ2-7; 11 bases match TRBD1. CDR1 and CDR2 (germline): SGDLS, YYNGEE. CDR3 length: 14 amino acids. With 3 bases clipped from V and 3 bases from J, the junction kept 2 bases outside the gene matches. The CDR3 sequence: CASSAGTGGYEQYF. The CDR3 DNA sequence: TGTGCCAGCAGCGCCGGGACAGGGGGCTACGAGCAGTACTTC. Supplemented by reference TRBV9 and TRBJ2-7, the full variable domain reads DSGVTQTPKHLITATGQRVTLRCSPRSGDLSVYWYQQSLDQGLQFLIQYYNGEERAKGNILERFSAQQFPDLHSELNLSSLELGDSALYFCASSAGTGGYEQYFGPGTRLTVT.

This chain connects TRBV5-1 to TRBJ1-2; D uncertain. Trimming shortened V by 1 base and J by 7 bases, and 17 bases separated the two germline ends. The CDR3 totals 15 residues. Germline V gene lookup returns CDR1 SGHRS and CDR2 YFSETQ. The CDR3 spells CASSLYTGTVTGYTF. As DNA, the CDR3 is TGCGCCAGCAGCTTGTACACGGGCACAGTGACTGGCTACACCTTC. Together with reference TRBV5-1 and TRBJ1-2, the CDR3 gives the full variable domain: KAGVTQTPRYLIKTRGQQVTLSCSPISGHRSVSWYQQTPGQGLQFLFEYFSETQRNKGNFPGRFSGRQFSNSRSEMNVSTLELGDSALYLCASSLYTGTVTGYTFGSGTRLTVV.

CDR3 region: CASTAGAENNEQFF. CDR3 DNA: TGTGCCAGCACCGCTGGAGCGGAGAACAATGAGCAGTTCTTC. The chain couples TRBV6-1 to TRBJ2-1; possible D gene TRBD2, 5 bases. The V end was cut by 7 bases, the J end by 5 bases, with 15 bases between. Germline CDR1 reads MNHNS; CDR2 reads SASEGT. The CDR3 runs to 14 residues.

The rearrangement uses TRBV27 and TRBJ1-2; the D is unclear. Between the trimmed V and J ends, which lost 5 bases and 7 bases, there was a span of 23 bases. The germline gives CDR1 MNHEY, CDR2 SMNVEV (reference sequence). This CDR3 contains 16 residues. The CDR3 spells CASSPLVGPRSGGYTF. In DNA form, the CDR3 reads TGTGCCAGCAGTCCTCTCGTGGGCCCCCGTTCCGGTGGCTACACCTTC.

The V gene is TRBV11-2, the J gene TRBJ2-3, with a possible D match to TRBD2 (5 bases). The V gene lost 5 bases and the J gene lost 0 bases, with 12 bases spanning the gap. CDR1 SGHAT and CDR2 FQNNGV come from the germline V gene. The CDR3 contains 15 residues. CDR3 residues: CASSEDFLSTDTQYF. CDR3 bases: TGTGCCAGCAGCGAGGACTTTTTAAGCACAGATACGCAGTATTTT.

The chain recombines TRBV7-4 with TRBJ2-1; TRBD2 matches 12 bases. The junction had 4 bases not matched to a gene; V was cut back by 6 bases and J by 7 bases. Germline-derived CDR1 and CDR2 are SGHVT and SQSDAQ. The CDR3 sequence is 14 residues long. The CDR3 DNA reads TGTGCCAGCAGTTTGACTAGCGGGAGTAATGAGCAGTTCTTC. Amino acids: CASSLTSGSNEQFF.

V is TRBV28 and J is TRBJ1-3, with a possible D match to TRBD1 (5 bases). The germline V gene encodes CDR1 MDHEN and CDR2 SYDVKM. The CDR3 spans 17 residues. Between the trimmed V and J ends, which lost 6 bases and 0 bases, there was a span of 18 bases. The CDR3: CASSLYQGPVSGNTIYF. DNA for the CDR3: TGTGCCAGCAGCTTGTATCAGGGCCCCGTCTCTGGAAACACCATATATTTT.

The chain carries TRBV19 and TRBJ2-7; 13 bases align to TRBD2. The germline CDR1 and CDR2 sequences are LNHDA and SQIVND (reference sequence). The CDR3 extends over 15 amino acids. V was clipped by 5 bases and J by 5 bases; unmatched bases: 6. The CDR3 DNA is TGTGCCAGTAGTGGACTAGCGGGAGCTGGTAACGAGCAGTACTTC. It codes for CASSGLAGAGNEQYF.

The CDR3 here is CASSPGGAFNEQFF. Written as DNA, the CDR3 is TGTGCCAGCAGCCCCGGGGGGGCGTTCAATGAGCAGTTCTTC. This chain uses TRBV9 with TRBJ2-1; TRBD2 matches at 8 bases. The trim removed 4 bases at V and 6 bases at J, leaving 6 bases unmatched. CDR3 length: 14 amino acids. Germline assignment: CDR1 SGDLS and CDR2 YYNGEE.

The table lists this clone with a count of one. V usage is TRBV30 and J usage is TRBJ1-2; a possible D gene is TRBD1 (6 bases). The V and J ends lost 1 base and 5 bases respectively, with 11 bases between them. Germline loops: CDR1 GTSNPN, CDR2 SVGIG (reference sequence). The length of the CDR3 is 13 residues. CDR3 region: CAWSGIGGYGYTF. CDR3 in DNA: TGTGCCTGGAGTGGTATAGGGGGGTATGGCTACACCTTC. Using reference TRBV30 and TRBJ1-2 for the parts outside the CDR3, the full variable domain is SQTIHQWPATLVQPVGSPLSLECTVEGTSNPNLYWYRQAAGRGLQLLFYSVGIGQISSEVPQNLSASRPQDRQFILSSKKLLLSDSGFYLCAWSGIGGYGYTFGSGTRLTVV.

J is TRBJ2-2 and V is TRBV4-3, with D tentatively TRBD2 (7 bases). The CDR3 sequence is 14 residues long. Germline loops: CDR1 LGHNA, CDR2 YSLEER. V gave up 0 bases and J gave up 7 bases, with 9 bases separating them. CDR3 loop: CASSQERGGGELFF. The CDR3 DNA follows: TGCGCCAGCAGCCAAGAGAGGGGGGGCGGGGAGCTGTTTTTT.

The chain has TRBV4-1 and TRBJ2-7, with TRBD2 matching 8 bases. The V gene end was trimmed by 4 bases and the J gene end by 0 bases; junction bases not matched to a gene: 8. The germline gives CDR1 MGHRA, CDR2 YSYEKL. This CDR3 comprises 16 residues. The CDR3: CASSPLAGTSSYEQYF. The CDR3 DNA reads TGCGCCAGCAGCCCTTTAGCGGGGACAAGCTCCTACGAGCAGTACTTC.

Regarding this clone: One end of the junction is discordant with germline, which a read error may explain. The chain carries TRBV19 and TRBJ2-1; 7 bases map to TRBD1. Germline V gene lookup returns CDR1 LNHDA and CDR2 SQIVND (reference sequence). The CDR3 is made up of 17 amino acids. Here the CDR3 reads CASRIGGSPWGFDEQFF. The CDR3 nucleotides are TGTGCCAGTAGAATAGGGGGCAGTCCCTGGGGTTTCGATGAGCAGTTCTTC.

This clone occurred once. The chain is built from TRBV11-2 and TRBJ1-2; 8 bases are shared with TRBD1. The CDR3 contains 15 residues. V dropped 4 bases and J dropped 3; count of bases not matched to a gene: 7. The germline V gene has CDR1 SGHAT and CDR2 FQNNGV. CDR3 in amino acids: CASSSRQDRDYGYTF. The CDR3 bases are TGTGCCAGCAGCTCTCGACAGGACAGGGACTATGGCTACACCTTC.

The J gene is TRBJ1-5, the V gene TRBV5-6; D not resolved. Trimming shortened V by 2 bases and J by 7 bases, and 13 bases separated the two germline ends. From germline, CDR1 is SGHDT and CDR2 YYEEEE. This CDR3 has 14 residues. DNA of the CDR3: TGTGCCAGCAGCTTTGGTGGGCGCGGACAGCCCCAGCATTTT. It translates to CASSFGGRGQPQHF.

Remarks on this clone: This CDR3 is also generated by other DNA sequences in the sample. The rearrangement uses TRBV27 and TRBJ2-1, with D unresolved. CDR3 size: 13 residues. The V end lost 0 bases, the J end lost 3 bases, and 3 bases lay between the germline ends. The germline CDR1 and CDR2 sequences are MNHEY and SMNVEV (reference sequence). CDR3 nucleotide sequence: TGTGCCAGCAGTTTATCTAGCTACAATGAGCAGTTCTTC. The encoded protein is CASSLSSYNEQFF.

This clone was seen only a few times. The CDR3 sequence is CASKGMDTEAFF. In DNA, the CDR3 is TGTGCCAGCAAGGGGATGGACACTGAAGCTTTCTTT. The chain uses TRBV11-3 and TRBJ1-1, with TRBD1 as a possible D gene (5 bases). V gave up 7 bases and J gave up 3 bases, with 9 bases separating them. Germline lookup yields CDR1 SGHNT and CDR2 YENEEA. The CDR3 is 12 residues long. Based on the CDR3 plus reference TRBV11-3 and TRBJ1-1, the full variable domain is EAGVVQSPRYKIIEKKQPVAFWCNPISGHNTLYWYLQNLGQGPELLIRYENEEAVDDSQLPKDRFSAERLKGVDSTLKIQPAELGDSAVYLCASKGMDTEAFFGQGTRLTVV.